This passage covers 18 T cell receptor beta chains from one sample sequenced in a study of shared clonotypes between healthy human individuals (dated by TCRdb to about 2020). Libraries were constructed by the immunoSEQ multiplex PCR assay. What TCRdb holds here is the immuneACCESS table cut down to in-frame rearrangements. Part of the clones is not present; checked against another copy, under half of the missing clones reflect an unresolved V gene, and the others are unexplained. Present in this sample are about half a million clones, 60% to 80% of which were seen just once. The ten largest make up around 11% of the sample. The sequenced sample consisted of PBMCs. The receptors shown here come from a woman between 40 and 50 years old in good health. Some clones in this sample may be carry-over from other donors' samples.

In its sample, this clone was seen a few times. DNA for the CDR3: TGTGCCAGCTCACCAACGGTGACAGGGGAGACCACAGATACGCAGTATTTT. Its translation: CASSPTVTGETTDTQYF. The chain joins TRBV18 to TRBJ2-3; 8 positions agree with TRBD1. The CDR3 loop spans 17 amino acids. Germline CDR1 reads KGHSH; CDR2 reads LQKENI. Trimming removed 2 bases from V and 2 bases from J; junction bases left unmatched: 9.

The V call is TRBV30, the J call TRBJ1-2, with D uncertain. V was shortened by 3 bases and J by 11 bases, with 16 bases between the two germline ends. The CDR3 is 12 amino acids. Germline CDR1 and CDR2: GTSNPN and SVGIG (reference sequence). CDR3 loop: CAWSRLAMSYTF. DNA of the CDR3: TGTGCCTGGAGCAGGTTGGCAATGAGTTACACCTTC.

The CDR3 region has the DNA TGTGCCTGGAGTGTAACTGCATCTGAAGCTTTCTTT. Its translation: CAWSVTASEAFF. This rearrangement joins TRBV30 to TRBJ1-1, with unresolved D. The germline V and J ends were trimmed by 0 bases and 6 bases, with 8 bases remaining between them. Germline V CDR1 and CDR2: GTSNPN, SVGIG (reference sequence). The CDR3 sequence is 12 residues long.

V usage is TRBV28 and J usage is TRBJ1-4; D is perhaps TRBD1 (5 bases). In germline, CDR1 is MDHEN, CDR2 SYDVKM. This CDR3 spans 17 amino acids. Trimming left V 2 bases short and J 5 bases short, with 18 bases between. The CDR3 here is CASSLRNRGGRNEKLFF. DNA for the CDR3: TGTGCCAGCAGTTTACGGAATAGGGGAGGCCGGAATGAAAAACTGTTTTTT.

This clone was recorded only once. The chain has TRBV9 and TRBJ2-3; TRBD2 agrees at 11 bases. The germline V gene encodes CDR1 SGDLS and CDR2 YYNGEE. Losses at the gene ends were 3 bases for V and 3 bases for J; bases not matched to a gene: 6. CDR3 length: 16 amino acids. The CDR3 reads CASSGSGRGMTDTQYF. The CDR3 coding sequence is TGTGCCAGCAGCGGTAGCGGGAGGGGTATGACAGATACGCAGTATTTT.

This chain links TRBV28 with TRBJ2-7; the D is unclear. The CDR3 spans 15 residues. Trimming cost V 3 bases and J 0 bases, with 12 bases left between them. The V gene's germline CDR1 is MDHEN and CDR2 SYDVKM. The CDR3 region is CASSFGLGPSYEQYF. The DNA of the CDR3 is TGTGCCAGCAGTTTCGGGCTAGGCCCCTCCTACGAGCAGTACTTC. Looking up the rest from reference TRBV28 and TRBJ2-7 gives the full variable domain: DVKVTQSSRYLVKRTGEKVFLECVQDMDHENMFWYRQDPGLGLRLIYFSYDVKMKEKGDIPEGYSVSREKKERFSLILESASTNQTSMYLCASSFGLGPSYEQYFGPGTRLTVT.

The chain combines TRBV7-3 with TRBJ2-2; D is unresolved. Germline CDR1 is SGHTA and CDR2 is FQGTGA. The V end was cut by 1 base, the J end by 5 bases, with 14 bases between. The CDR3 has 16 residues. The CDR3 DNA reads as TGTGCCAGCAGCTTAATTGGTGGGCGAGGTACCGGGGAGCTGTTTTTT. Amino acid sequence: CASSLIGGRGTGELFF.

V gene TRBV18 combines with J gene TRBJ2-2; possibly TRBD2 for D (5 bases). V was cut by 0 bases and J by 5 bases, with 13 bases left in between. CDR1 KGHSH and CDR2 LQKENI come from the germline V gene. The length of the CDR3 is 16 residues. The CDR3 region is CASSPPGMRGTGELFF. The CDR3 DNA is TGTGCCAGCTCACCACCGGGGATGAGAGGGACCGGGGAGCTGTTTTTT. Together with reference TRBV18 and TRBJ2-2, the CDR3 gives the full variable domain: NAGVMQNPRHLVRRRGQEARLRCSPMKGHSHVYWYRQLPEEGLKFMVYLQKENIIDESGMPKERFSAEFPKEGPSILRIQQVVRGDSAAYFCASSPPGMRGTGELFFGEGSRLTVL.

The sample holds a few counts of this clone. Different DNA sequences within this sample yield the same CDR3. The chain uses TRBV14 and TRBJ2-1, with 10 bases matching TRBD2. The CDR3 spans 15 residues. V shed 3 bases and J 10 bases; nucleotides not matched to a gene: 9. Per the germline V gene, CDR1 is SGHDN and CDR2 is FVKESK. The CDR3, as DNA: TGTGCCAGCAGCCAGGGCAGCGGGAGGGCCCGGGAGCAGTTCTTC. Its translation: CASSQGSGRAREQFF.

Regarding this clone: The germline gene is not matched at one end of the junction; a read error may be the cause. The gene calls are TRBV5-1 and TRBJ2-1; either TRBD1 or TRBD2 may fit D (5 bases each). The CDR3 is made up of 15 amino acids. Per germline, CDR1 SGHRS and CDR2 YFSETQ. For the CDR3, the DNA is TGCGCCAGCAGCTTGGGAGGGGCTAGCTACGATGAGCAGTTCTTC. It encodes CASSLGGASYDEQFF.

The chain couples TRBV19 to TRBJ1-5, with D unclear. The CDR3 sequence is 14 residues long. Deletions cut 2 bases from V and 4 bases from J, with 9 bases between. Germline V CDR1 and CDR2: LNHDA, SQIVND (reference sequence). This CDR3 reads CASSISAANQPQHF. The DNA of the CDR3 is TGTGCCAGTAGTATATCGGCAGCTAATCAGCCCCAGCATTTT.

Worth noting for this clone: The same CDR3 also results from other DNA sequences found in this sample. The chain employs TRBV2 and TRBJ2-5; TRBD2 matches at 9 bases. The CDR3 consists of 15 residues. Trimming cost V 3 bases and J 4 bases; bases outside gene matches: 6. CDR1 and CDR2 (germline): SNHLY, FYNNEI. CDR3 residues: CASSEVAGEVETQYF. CDR3 bases: TGTGCCAGCAGTGAGGTAGCGGGAGAGGTAGAGACCCAGTACTTC.

A note on this clone: The same CDR3 arises from other DNA sequences in this sample as well. The chain uses TRBV7-2 and TRBJ2-1; the match to TRBD2 covers 8 bases. Trimming cost V 1 base and J 4 bases; bases outside gene matches: 3. The CDR3 spans 15 residues. Germline loops: CDR1 SGHTA, CDR2 FQGNSA. This CDR3 is CASSLGGRSYNEQFF. CDR3 DNA sequence: TGTGCCAGCAGCTTAGGCGGGAGGAGTTACAATGAGCAGTTCTTC.

This chain uses TRBV7-3 with TRBJ2-2; perhaps TRBD2 as D (6 bases). Germline V gene data show CDR1 as SGHTA and CDR2 as FQGTGA. The CDR3 extends over 16 amino acids. Deletions cut 0 bases from V and 3 bases from J, with 11 bases between. The CDR3 here is CASSLTSVADTGELFF. CDR3 nucleotides: TGTGCCAGCAGCTTAACGTCAGTAGCGGACACCGGGGAGCTGTTTTTT.

The chain joins TRBV14 to TRBJ2-1; D is possibly TRBD2 (7 bases). This CDR3 region has 16 residues. The germline CDR1 and CDR2 sequences are SGHDN and FVKESK. The V end lost 4 bases, the J end lost 3 bases, and 16 bases lay between the germline ends. CDR3 nucleotides: TGTGCCAGCAGCCTCTACGTAGGGGGGGGCTACAATGAGCAGTTCTTC. Translating it yields CASSLYVGGGYNEQFF.

This clone was detected a few times. V usage is TRBV5-1 and J usage is TRBJ2-1, with 7 bases aligning to TRBD1. J was trimmed by 7 bases and V by 2 bases; bases with no gene match: 0. Germline V CDR1 and CDR2: SGHRS, YFSETQ. The CDR3 totals 12 residues. The chain's CDR3 is CASSLQGNEQFF. The CDR3 bases are TGCGCCAGCAGCTTACAGGGGAATGAGCAGTTCTTC.

The chain recombines TRBV7-9 with TRBJ2-5; TRBD2 matches 11 bases. The end of the DNA fits TRBJ2-7 better, so the J call may be wrong. CDR1 and CDR2 from the germline V gene are SEHNR and FQNEAQ (reference sequence). This CDR3 is 15 amino acids long. The DNA of the CDR3 is TGTGCCAGCAGCTTAGTTAGCGGGAGGGCCTACGAGCAGTACTTC. This codes for CASSLVSGRAYEQYF.

The chain recombines TRBV29-1 with TRBJ2-5, with TRBD1 matching over 7 bases. CDR1 SQVTM and CDR2 ANQGSEA come from the germline V gene. With V trimmed by 6 bases and J by 2 bases, 6 bases remained unmatched. This CDR3 is built from 13 residues. The CDR3 region has the DNA TGCAGCGTAGGGGGCTTGGGGCAAGAGACCCAGTACTTC. Translation: CSVGGLGQETQYF. The variable domain in full, with the rest retrieved from reference TRBV29-1 and TRBJ2-5, is SAVISQKPSRDICQRGTSLTIQCQVDSQVTMMFWYRQQPGQSLTLIATANQGSEATYESGFVIDKFPISRPNLTFSTLTVSNMSPEDSSIYLCSVGGLGQETQYFGPGTRLLVL.